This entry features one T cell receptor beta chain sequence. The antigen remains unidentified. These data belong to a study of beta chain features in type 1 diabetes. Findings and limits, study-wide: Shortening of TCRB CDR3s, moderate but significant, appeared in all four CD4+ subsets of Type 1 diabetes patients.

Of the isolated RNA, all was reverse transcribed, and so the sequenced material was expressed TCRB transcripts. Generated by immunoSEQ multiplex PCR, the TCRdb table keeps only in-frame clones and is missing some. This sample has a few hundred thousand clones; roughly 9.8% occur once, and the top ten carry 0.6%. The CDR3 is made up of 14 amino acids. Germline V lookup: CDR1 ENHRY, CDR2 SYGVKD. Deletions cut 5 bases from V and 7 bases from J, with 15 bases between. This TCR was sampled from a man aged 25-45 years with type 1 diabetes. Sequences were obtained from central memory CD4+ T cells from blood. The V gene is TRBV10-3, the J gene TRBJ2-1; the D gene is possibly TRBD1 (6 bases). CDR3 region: CAISSTGSGNEQFF. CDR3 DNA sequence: TGTGCCATCAGTTCAACAGGGTCTGGGAATGAGCAGTTCTTC.